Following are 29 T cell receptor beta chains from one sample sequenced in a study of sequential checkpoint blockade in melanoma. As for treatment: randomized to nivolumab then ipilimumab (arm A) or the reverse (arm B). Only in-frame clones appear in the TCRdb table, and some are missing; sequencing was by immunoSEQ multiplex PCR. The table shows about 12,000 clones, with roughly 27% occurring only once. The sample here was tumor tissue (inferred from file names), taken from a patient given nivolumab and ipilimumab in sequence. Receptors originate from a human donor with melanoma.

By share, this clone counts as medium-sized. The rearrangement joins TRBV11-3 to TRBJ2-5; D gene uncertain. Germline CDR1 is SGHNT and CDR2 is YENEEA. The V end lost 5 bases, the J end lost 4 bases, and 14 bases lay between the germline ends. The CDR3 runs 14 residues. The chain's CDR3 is CASSQLRARETQYF. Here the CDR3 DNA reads TGTGCCAGCAGCCAGCTGCGCGCGCGAGAGACCCAGTACTTC.

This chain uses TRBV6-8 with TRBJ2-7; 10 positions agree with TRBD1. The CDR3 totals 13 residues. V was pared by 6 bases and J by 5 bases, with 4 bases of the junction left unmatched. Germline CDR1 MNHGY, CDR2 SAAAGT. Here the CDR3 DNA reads TGTGCCAGCAGCCCGGGACAGGGGAACGAGCAGTACTTC. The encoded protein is CASSPGQGNEQYF.

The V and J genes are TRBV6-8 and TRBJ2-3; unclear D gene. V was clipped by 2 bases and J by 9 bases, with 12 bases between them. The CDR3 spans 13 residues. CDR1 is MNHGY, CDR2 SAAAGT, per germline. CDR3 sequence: CASSYPGQTTQYF. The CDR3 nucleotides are TGTGCCAGCAGTTACCCTGGCCAGACAACGCAGTATTTT.

The CDR3 region is CASSPEIPGGPNTEAFF. For the CDR3, the DNA is TGCGCCAGCAGCCCGGAGATTCCAGGGGGGCCGAACACTGAAGCTTTCTTT. The V call is TRBV5-1, the J call TRBJ1-1; 7 nucleotides line up with TRBD1. The CDR3 covers 17 residues. V shed 4 bases, J shed 1 base, and the junction held 13 bases outside the gene matches. Germline-derived CDR1 and CDR2 are SGHRS and YFSETQ.

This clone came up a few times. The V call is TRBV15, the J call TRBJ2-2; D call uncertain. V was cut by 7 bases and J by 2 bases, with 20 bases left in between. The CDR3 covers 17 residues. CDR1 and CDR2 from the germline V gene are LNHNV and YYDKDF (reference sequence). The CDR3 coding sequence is TGTGCCACCACCTCGTGGATGGTGAGCAGAAACACCGGGGAGCTGTTTTTT. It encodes CATTSWMVSRNTGELFF.

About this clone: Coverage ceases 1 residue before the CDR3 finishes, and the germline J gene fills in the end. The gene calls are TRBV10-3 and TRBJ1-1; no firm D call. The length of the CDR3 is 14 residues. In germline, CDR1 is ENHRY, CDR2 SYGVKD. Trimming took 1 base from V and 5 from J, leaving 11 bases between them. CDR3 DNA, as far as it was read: TGTGCCATCAGTGAGTTGGTAGGGAAGACTGAAGCTTTC. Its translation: CAISELVGKTEAF. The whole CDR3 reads CAISELVGKTEAFF.

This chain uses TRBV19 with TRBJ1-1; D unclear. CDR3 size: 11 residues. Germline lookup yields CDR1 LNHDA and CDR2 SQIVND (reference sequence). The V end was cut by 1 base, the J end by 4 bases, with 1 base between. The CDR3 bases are TGTGCCAGTAGTATAGTCACTGAAGCTTTCTTT. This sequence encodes CASSIVTEAFF. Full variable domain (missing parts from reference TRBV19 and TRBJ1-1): DGGITQSPKYLFRKEGQNVTLSCEQNLNHDAMYWYRQDPGQGLRLIYYSQIVNDFQKGDIAEGYSVSREKKESFPLTVTSAQKNPTAFYLCASSIVTEAFFGQGTRLTVV.

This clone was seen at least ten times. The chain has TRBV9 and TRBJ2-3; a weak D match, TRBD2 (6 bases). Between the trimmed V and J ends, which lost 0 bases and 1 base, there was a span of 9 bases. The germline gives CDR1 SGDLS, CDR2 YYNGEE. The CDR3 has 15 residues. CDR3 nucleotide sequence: TGTGCCAGCAGCGTAGATGGGACTGGCACAGATACGCAGTATTTT. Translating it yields CASSVDGTGTDTQYF.

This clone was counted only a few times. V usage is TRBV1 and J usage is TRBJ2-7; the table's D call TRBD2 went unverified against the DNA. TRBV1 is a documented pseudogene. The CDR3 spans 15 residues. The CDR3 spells CASSQEEGSSYEQYF. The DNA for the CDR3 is TGCGCCAGCAGCCAAGAGGAGGGGAGCTCCTACGAGCAGTACTTC.

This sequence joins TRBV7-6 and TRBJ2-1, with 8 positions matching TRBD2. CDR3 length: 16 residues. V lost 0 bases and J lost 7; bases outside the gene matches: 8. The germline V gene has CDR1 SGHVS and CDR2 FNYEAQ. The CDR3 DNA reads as TGTGCCAGCAGCTTAGCGCACTCGGGAGGGTTTAATGAGCAGTTCTTC. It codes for CASSLAHSGGFNEQFF.

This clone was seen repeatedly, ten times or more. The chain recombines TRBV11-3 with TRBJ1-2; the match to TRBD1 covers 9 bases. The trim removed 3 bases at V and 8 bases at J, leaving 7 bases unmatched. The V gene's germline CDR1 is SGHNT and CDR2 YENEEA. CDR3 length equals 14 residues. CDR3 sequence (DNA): TGTGCCAGCAGCTTGGAGGGACAGGGTAAGGGCTACACCTTC. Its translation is CASSLEGQGKGYTF.

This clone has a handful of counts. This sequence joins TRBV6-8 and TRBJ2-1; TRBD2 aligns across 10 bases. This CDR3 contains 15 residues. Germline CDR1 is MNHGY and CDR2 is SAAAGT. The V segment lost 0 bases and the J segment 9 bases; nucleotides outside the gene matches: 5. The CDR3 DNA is TGTGCCAGCAGTTACTCGAGCCTAGCGGGAGCTGAGCAGTTCTTC. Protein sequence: CASSYSSLAGAEQFF.

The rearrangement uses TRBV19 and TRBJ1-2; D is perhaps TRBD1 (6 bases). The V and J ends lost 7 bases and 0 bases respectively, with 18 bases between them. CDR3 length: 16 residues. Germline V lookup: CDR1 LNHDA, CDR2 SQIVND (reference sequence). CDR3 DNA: TGTGCCAGTACCCTAAACGGGCAGGGGACTAACTATGGCTACACCTTC. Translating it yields CASTLNGQGTNYGYTF.

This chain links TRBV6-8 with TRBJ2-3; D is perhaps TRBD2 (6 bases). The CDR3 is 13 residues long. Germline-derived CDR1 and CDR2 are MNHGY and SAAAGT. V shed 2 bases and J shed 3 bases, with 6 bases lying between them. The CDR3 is CASSYRETDTQYF. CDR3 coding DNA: TGTGCCAGCAGTTACCGGGAGACAGATACGCAGTATTTT.

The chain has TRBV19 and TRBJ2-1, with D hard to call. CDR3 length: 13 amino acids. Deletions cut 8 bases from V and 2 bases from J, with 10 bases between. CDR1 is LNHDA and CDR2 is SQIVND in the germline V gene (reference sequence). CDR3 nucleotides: TGTGCCAGTCAAGGGTCAACCTACAATGAGCAGTTCTTC. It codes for CASQGSTYNEQFF.

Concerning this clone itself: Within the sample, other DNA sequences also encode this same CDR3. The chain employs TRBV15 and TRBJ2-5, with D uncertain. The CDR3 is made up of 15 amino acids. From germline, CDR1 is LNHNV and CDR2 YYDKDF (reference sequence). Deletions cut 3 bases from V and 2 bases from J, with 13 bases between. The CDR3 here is CATSRGRDGQETQYF. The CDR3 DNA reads TGTGCCACCAGCAGGGGCCGCGATGGGCAAGAGACCCAGTACTTC.

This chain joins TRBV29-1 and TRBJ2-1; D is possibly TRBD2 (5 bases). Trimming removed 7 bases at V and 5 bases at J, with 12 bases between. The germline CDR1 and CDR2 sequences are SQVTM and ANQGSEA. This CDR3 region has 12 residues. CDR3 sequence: CSAEGAHNEQFF. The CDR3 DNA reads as TGCAGCGCCGAGGGTGCGCACAATGAGCAGTTCTTC.

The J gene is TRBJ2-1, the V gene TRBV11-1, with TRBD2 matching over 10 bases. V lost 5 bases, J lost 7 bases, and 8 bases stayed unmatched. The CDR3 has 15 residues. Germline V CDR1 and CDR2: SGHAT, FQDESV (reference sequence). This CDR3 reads CASSPRTSGANEQFF. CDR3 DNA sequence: TGTGCCAGCAGCCCTCGGACTAGCGGAGCAAATGAGCAGTTCTTC.

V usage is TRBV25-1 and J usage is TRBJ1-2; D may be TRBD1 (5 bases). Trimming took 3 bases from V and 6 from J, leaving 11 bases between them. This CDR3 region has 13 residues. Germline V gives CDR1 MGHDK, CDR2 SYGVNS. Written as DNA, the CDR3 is TGTGCCAGCAGTGAGAGCAGGGTTGATGGCTACACCTTC. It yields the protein CASSESRVDGYTF.

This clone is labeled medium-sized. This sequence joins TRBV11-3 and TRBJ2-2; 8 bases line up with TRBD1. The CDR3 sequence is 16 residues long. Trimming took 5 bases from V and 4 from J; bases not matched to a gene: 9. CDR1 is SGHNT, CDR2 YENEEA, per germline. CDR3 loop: CASSGRTGRSTGELFF. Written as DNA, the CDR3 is TGTGCCAGCAGCGGTCGGACAGGGAGGAGCACCGGGGAGCTGTTTTTT.

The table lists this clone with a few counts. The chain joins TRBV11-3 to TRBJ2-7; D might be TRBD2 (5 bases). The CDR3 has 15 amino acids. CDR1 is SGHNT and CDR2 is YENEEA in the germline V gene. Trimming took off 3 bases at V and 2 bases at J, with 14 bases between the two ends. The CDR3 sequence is CASSLGPAGAYEQYF. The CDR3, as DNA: TGTGCCAGCAGCTTGGGTCCCGCGGGCGCCTACGAGCAGTACTTC.

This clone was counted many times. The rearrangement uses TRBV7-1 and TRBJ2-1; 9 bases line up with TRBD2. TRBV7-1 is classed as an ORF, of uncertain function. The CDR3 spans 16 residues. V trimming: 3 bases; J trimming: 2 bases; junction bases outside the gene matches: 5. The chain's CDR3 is CASSSWTSATYNEQFF. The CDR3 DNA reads TGTGCCAGCAGCTCCTGGACTAGCGCTACCTACAATGAGCAGTTCTTC.

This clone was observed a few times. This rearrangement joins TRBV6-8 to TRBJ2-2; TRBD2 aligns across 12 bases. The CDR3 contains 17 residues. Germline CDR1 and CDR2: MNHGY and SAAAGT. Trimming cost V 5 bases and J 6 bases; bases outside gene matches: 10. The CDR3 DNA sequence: TGTGCCAGCAGTGCCTTAACTAGCGGGAGGAGGGCCGGGGAGCTGTTTTTT. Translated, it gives CASSALTSGRRAGELFF.

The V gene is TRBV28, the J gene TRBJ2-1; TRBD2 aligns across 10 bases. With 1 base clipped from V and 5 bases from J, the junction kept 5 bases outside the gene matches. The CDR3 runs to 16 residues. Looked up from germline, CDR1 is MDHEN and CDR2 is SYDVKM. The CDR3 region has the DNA TGTGCCAGCAGTTTATCAGCGGGAGGGGGGAACAATGAGCAGTTCTTC. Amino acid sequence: CASSLSAGGGNNEQFF.

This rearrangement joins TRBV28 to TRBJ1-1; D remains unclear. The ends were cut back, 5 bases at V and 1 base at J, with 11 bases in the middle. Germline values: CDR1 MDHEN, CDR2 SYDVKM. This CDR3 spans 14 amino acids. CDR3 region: CASSTPNPNTEAFF. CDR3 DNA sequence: TGTGCCAGCAGTACACCGAACCCGAACACTGAAGCTTTCTTT.

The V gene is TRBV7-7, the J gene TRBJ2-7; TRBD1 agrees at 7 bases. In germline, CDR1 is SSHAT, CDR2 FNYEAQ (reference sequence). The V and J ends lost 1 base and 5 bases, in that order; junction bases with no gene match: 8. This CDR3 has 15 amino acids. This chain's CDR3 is CASSLGAGGPNEQYF. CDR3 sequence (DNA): TGTGCCAGCAGCTTAGGGGCAGGGGGTCCAAACGAGCAGTACTTC.

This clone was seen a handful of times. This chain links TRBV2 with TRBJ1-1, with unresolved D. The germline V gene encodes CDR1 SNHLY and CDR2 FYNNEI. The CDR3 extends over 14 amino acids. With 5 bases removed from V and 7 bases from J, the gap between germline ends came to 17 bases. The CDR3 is CASSIRPPNFEAFF. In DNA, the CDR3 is TGTGCCAGCAGTATCCGACCGCCAAATTTTGAAGCTTTCTTT.

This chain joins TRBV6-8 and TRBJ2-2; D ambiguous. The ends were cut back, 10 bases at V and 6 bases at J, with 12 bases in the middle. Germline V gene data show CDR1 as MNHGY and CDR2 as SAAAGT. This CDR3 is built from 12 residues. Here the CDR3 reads CATRPPSGELFF. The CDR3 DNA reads TGTGCCACGCGCCCCCCGTCCGGGGAGCTGTTTTTT.

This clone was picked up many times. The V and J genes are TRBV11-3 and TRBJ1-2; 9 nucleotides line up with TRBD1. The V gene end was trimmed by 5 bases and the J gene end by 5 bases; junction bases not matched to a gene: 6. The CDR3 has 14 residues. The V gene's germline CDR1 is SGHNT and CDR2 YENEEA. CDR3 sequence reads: CASSPGQGNYGYTF. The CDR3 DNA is TGTGCCAGCAGCCCGGGACAGGGTAATTATGGCTACACCTTC. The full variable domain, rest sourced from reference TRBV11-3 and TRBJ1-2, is EAGVVQSPRYKIIEKKQPVAFWCNPISGHNTLYWYLQNLGQGPELLIRYENEEAVDDSQLPKDRFSAERLKGVDSTLKIQPAELGDSAVYLCASSPGQGNYGYTFGSGTRLTVV.